This T cell receptor (beta chain) was observed in a study of Tregs in tolerant kidney transplant recipients. In the study overall: Related graft donors supplied nonmyeloablative bone marrow transplants, and mixed chimerism was transient. Regarding the study as a whole: Findings come from small patient numbers and require larger validation. Antigen-driven expansion was suggested because donor-specific Tregs expanded more than all Tregs in tolerant patients.

This table comes from immunoSEQ multiplex PCR, and its TCRdb copy is limited to in-frame clones, with some not included. The sample contains 100,000 to 130,000 clones, 85% to 90% of which appear only once. The CDR3 has 15 amino acids. Germline assignment: CDR1 MNHEY and CDR2 SMNVEV (reference sequence). V shed 5 bases, J shed 5 bases, and the junction held 9 bases outside the gene matches. Unstimulated Tregs (CD4+CD25+CD127-) and CD4+CD25- non-Tregs were sorted from PBMCs. Of note for this clone: Antigen unknown.

The chain joins TRBV27 to TRBJ1-1; 9 bases map to TRBD1. The sample here was CD4+ T cells from blood, taken before the transplant. The TCR was taken from a human donor who received a combined kidney and bone marrow transplant. Written as DNA, the CDR3 is TGTGCCAGCAGTCCCGCGGGACAGGGACGGACTGAAGCTTTCTTT. It is translated as CASSPAGQGRTEAFF.